These 3 T cell receptor beta chains share one sample of origin, sequenced in a study of monozygotic twins with inflammatory bowel disease. TCRdb reprocessed the 5' RACE reads and keeps a single row for each CDR3 protein, giving no DNA. Here the sample table reports about 110,000 distinct CDR3 sequences. Sequenced input: blood. The receptor set was obtained from a human donor with ulcerative colitis or Crohn's disease, or a healthy co-twin of an affected twin (not recorded which).

V is TRBV7-2 and J is TRBJ2-1; TCRdb's D gene call, TRBD2, goes unchecked for lack of DNA. This CDR3 region has 17 residues. Germline assignment: CDR1 SGHTA and CDR2 FQGNSA. CDR3 protein: CASSLEGGGGTYNEQYF.

The V call is TRBV6-5, the J call TRBJ2-7; lacking DNA, the TRBD2 call made by TCRdb goes unchecked. Germline V gives CDR1 MNHEY, CDR2 SVGAGI. There are 11 residues in the CDR3. The CDR3 loop reads CASSYDGARYF.

V usage is TRBV20-1 and J usage is TRBJ1-5; TCRdb names TRBD1, which stays unverified in the absence of DNA. From germline, CDR1 is DFQATT and CDR2 SNEGSKA (reference sequence). CDR3 length: 14 residues. CDR3 amino acids: CSAPLRGANQPQHF.